Each of the 9 T cell receptor beta chains below was sequenced from the same sample in a study of cytomegalovirus exposure and HLA in healthy donors. Amplification used 60 Vbeta primers and 13 Jbeta primers. Clones were read by immunoSEQ multiplex PCR, and TCRdb kept only the in-frame ones, dropping some. The data hold around 130,000 clones, with approximately 72% observed a single time. Source material: PBMCs. These receptors were obtained from a human donor in good health.

V gene TRBV19 combines with J gene TRBJ1-2; tentative D call: TRBD1 (6 bases). Trimming pared 3 bases from V and 7 bases from J, leaving 15 bases between. CDR1 LNHDA and CDR2 SQIVND come from the germline V gene (reference sequence). This CDR3 region has 14 residues. CDR3 DNA sequence: TGTGCCAGTAGTATCGGGGGGGCTTCCCCTGGCTACACCTTC. Residues: CASSIGGASPGYTF.

This clone has only a few counts. The chain joins TRBV6-6 to TRBJ2-3; D uncertain. V was clipped by 8 bases and J by 1 base, with 7 bases between them. The CDR3 is made up of 12 amino acids. Germline values: CDR1 MNHNY, CDR2 SVGAGI (reference sequence). The CDR3 spells CASGRGTDTQYF. As DNA, the CDR3 is TGTGCCAGCGGGCGTGGCACAGATACGCAGTATTTT.

The chain joins TRBV6-5 to TRBJ1-1; D gene unclear. The CDR3 is made up of 13 amino acids. Per germline, CDR1 MNHEY and CDR2 SVGAGI. The V end lost 7 bases, the J end lost 1 base, and 10 bases lay between the germline ends. The CDR3 DNA sequence: TGTGCCAGCACCTTAACGGGGAACACTGAAGCTTTCTTT. Protein: CASTLTGNTEAFF.

V usage is TRBV25-1 and J usage is TRBJ1-2; 10 positions agree with TRBD1. Germline trimming cut 3 bases from V and 2 bases from J; bases unmatched to any gene: 6. The CDR3 contains 16 residues. Germline lookup yields CDR1 MGHDK and CDR2 SYGVNS. CDR3 DNA: TGTGCCAGCAGTGAGGCCGGGACAGGGGCAAACTATGGCTACACCTTC. This codes for CASSEAGTGANYGYTF.

This clone was counted between two and nine times. The V gene is TRBV5-4, the J gene TRBJ2-2; TRBD1 matches 8 bases. This CDR3 has 15 amino acids. The V gene end was trimmed by 3 bases and the J gene end by 5 bases; junction bases not matched to a gene: 6. The germline CDR1 and CDR2 sequences are SGHNT and YYREEE (reference sequence). CDR3 coding DNA: TGTGCCAGCAGCTGGGGGCAGGGGGCAACCGGGGAGCTGTTTTTT. Translating it yields CASSWGQGATGELFF.

CDR3 coding DNA: TGTGCCAGCAGTCCGGGGCTAGCGGATGGGGCCGGGGAGCTGTTTTTT. Its translation: CASSPGLADGAGELFF. The chain links TRBV28 to TRBJ2-2; 7 bases agree with TRBD2. This CDR3 comprises 16 residues. Germline V gene lookup returns CDR1 MDHEN and CDR2 SYDVKM. The trim removed 5 bases at V and 6 bases at J, leaving 12 bases unmatched.

The V gene is TRBV11-3, the J gene TRBJ2-1; D may be TRBD1 (6 bases). The ends were cut back, 4 bases at V and 5 bases at J, with 21 bases in the middle. The CDR3 sequence is 17 residues long. The germline V gene encodes CDR1 SGHNT and CDR2 YENEEA. The CDR3 nucleotides are TGTGCCAGCAGCTCAGAGGTACAGGGAAAGTCAAACAATGAGCAGTTCTTC. Translated, it gives CASSSEVQGKSNNEQFF.

The V gene is TRBV6-6, the J gene TRBJ1-2, with 8 bases identical to TRBD1. The CDR3 runs to 15 residues. V gave up 5 bases and J gave up 0 bases; unmatched junction bases: 5. Germline V gene sequence: CDR1 MNHNY, CDR2 SVGAGI (reference sequence). In DNA form, the CDR3 reads TGTGCCAGCAGTACCGGGACAGGCGCTAACTATGGCTACACCTTC. It is translated as CASSTGTGANYGYTF.

The gene calls are TRBV9 and TRBJ2-1; a possible D gene is TRBD2 (5 bases). The germline V gene has CDR1 SGDLS and CDR2 YYNGEE. The V gene lost 0 bases and the J gene lost 7 bases, with 14 bases spanning the gap. The CDR3 runs to 15 residues. The CDR3, as DNA: TGTGCCAGCAGCGTAGCGGGGTTTTTAAGGAATGAGCAGTTCTTC. Its translation is CASSVAGFLRNEQFF.